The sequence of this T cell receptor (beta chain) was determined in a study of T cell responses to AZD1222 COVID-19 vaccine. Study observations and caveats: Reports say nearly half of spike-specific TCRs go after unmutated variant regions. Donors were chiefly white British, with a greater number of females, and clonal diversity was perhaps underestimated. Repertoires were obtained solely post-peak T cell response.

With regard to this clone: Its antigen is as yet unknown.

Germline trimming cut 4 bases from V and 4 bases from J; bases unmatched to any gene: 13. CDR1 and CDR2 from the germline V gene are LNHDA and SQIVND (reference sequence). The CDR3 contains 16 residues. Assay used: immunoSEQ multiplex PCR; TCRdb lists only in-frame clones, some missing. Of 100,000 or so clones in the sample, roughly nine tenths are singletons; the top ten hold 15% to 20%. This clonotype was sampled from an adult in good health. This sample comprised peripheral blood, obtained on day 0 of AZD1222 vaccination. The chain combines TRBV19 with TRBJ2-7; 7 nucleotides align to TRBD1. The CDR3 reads CASSREWTGVGYEQYF. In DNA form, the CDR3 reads TGTGCCAGTAGTAGAGAGTGGACAGGAGTAGGGTACGAGCAGTACTTC.